A single sample is the source of the 20 T cell receptor beta chains below, sequenced in a study of cytomegalovirus exposure and HLA in healthy donors. The PCR was carried out with 60 Vbeta primers and 13 Jbeta primers. Some clones are missing from TCRdb's copy, which holds only in-frame ones; the method was immunoSEQ multiplex PCR. The sample yields some 200,000 clones, roughly 80% seen once. The specimen sequenced was PBMCs. All receptors derive from a man aged 45-60 years in good health and CMV-seronegative.

This clone turned up a few times. V is TRBV4-3 and J is TRBJ1-4; the D gene is possibly TRBD1 (5 bases). CDR3 length: 15 residues. Germline V gives CDR1 LGHNA, CDR2 YSLEER. V was trimmed by 1 base and J by 3 bases, leaving 9 bases between them. The CDR3, as DNA: TGCGCCAGCAGCCAAGGGTCGGGGGCTAATGAAAAACTGTTTTTT. Translated, it gives CASSQGSGANEKLFF.

The chain has TRBV4-2 and TRBJ2-3, with 7 nucleotides matching TRBD2. The trim removed 0 bases at V and 0 bases at J, leaving 6 bases unmatched. Germline assignment: CDR1 LGHNA and CDR2 YNFKEQ. CDR3 length: 17 amino acids. CDR3 in amino acids: CASSQDPWGGSTDTQYF. The DNA of the CDR3 is TGTGCCAGCAGCCAAGACCCGTGGGGGGGAAGCACAGATACGCAGTATTTT.

The chain has TRBV18 and TRBJ1-5; D ambiguous. Germline V gene sequence: CDR1 KGHSH, CDR2 LQKENI. The CDR3 contains 15 residues. V lost 6 bases to trimming and J lost 3 bases, with 15 bases between them. The CDR3 loop is CASSAVGVDNQPQHF. The CDR3 region has the DNA TGTGCCAGCTCCGCTGTGGGAGTTGACAATCAGCCCCAGCATTTT.

In regard to this clone: The sample contains more than one DNA sequence encoding this CDR3. The V gene is TRBV6-5, the J gene TRBJ2-7, with D uncertain. V gave up 0 bases and J gave up 0 bases, with 9 bases separating them. The CDR3 is 15 residues long. Germline V gives CDR1 MNHEY, CDR2 SVGAGI. The CDR3 DNA sequence: TGTGCCAGCAGTTACTCGAGTTCAGGCTCCTACGAGCAGTACTTC. Translated: CASSYSSSGSYEQYF.

CDR3 sequence reads: CASSSPRQGLEYGYTF. In DNA form, the CDR3 reads TGTGCCAGCAGTTCTCCCCGACAGGGGTTAGAATATGGCTACACCTTC. J is TRBJ1-2 and V is TRBV6-6; 8 bases agree with TRBD1. There are 16 residues in the CDR3. CDR1 is MNHNY, CDR2 SVGAGI, per germline (reference sequence). J was trimmed by 5 bases and V by 4 bases; bases with no gene match: 12.

The genes are TRBV28 and TRBJ1-2, with TRBD1 identical over 8 bases. The trim removed 2 bases at V and 5 bases at J, leaving 4 bases unmatched. Looked up from germline, CDR1 is MDHEN and CDR2 is SYDVKM. The CDR3 consists of 14 residues. In nucleotides, the CDR3 is TGTGCCAGCAGTTTAGGACAGGGAAAGTATGGCTACACCTTC. Its protein product is CASSLGQGKYGYTF.

The gene calls are TRBV7-9 and TRBJ2-2, with 9 bases aligning to TRBD1. The CDR3 contains 15 residues. V lost 8 bases, J lost 1 base, and 5 bases stayed unmatched. CDR1 and CDR2 (germline): SEHNR, FQNEAQ (reference sequence). The CDR3 spells CASGTGGLNTGELFF. Written as DNA, the CDR3 is TGTGCCAGCGGAACAGGGGGCCTGAACACCGGGGAGCTGTTTTTT. The full variable domain, in which reference TRBV7-9 and TRBJ2-2 provide the parts outside the CDR3, is DTGVSQNPRHKITKRGQNVTFRCDPISEHNRLYWYRQTLGQGPEFLTYFQNEAQLEKSRLLSDRFSAERPKGSFSTLEIQRTEQGDSAMYLCASGTGGLNTGELFFGEGSRLTVL.

The chain employs TRBV28 and TRBJ2-7; D perhaps matches TRBD2 (6 bases). Germline CDR1 and CDR2: MDHEN and SYDVKM. This CDR3 is 13 amino acids long. Trimming removed 5 bases at V and 0 bases at J, with 8 bases between. The CDR3 bases are TGTGCCAGCAGTGGGACTGCCTCCTACGAGCAGTACTTC. This encodes CASSGTASYEQYF.

The CDR3 coding sequence is TGTGCCAGCAGTCCGCCGAACCCAGGGCAGGGCGAGCAGTACTTC. Its translation: CASSPPNPGQGEQYF. V and J are TRBV28 and TRBJ2-7; D is perhaps TRBD1 (5 bases). The CDR3 sequence is 15 residues long. The germline gives CDR1 MDHEN, CDR2 SYDVKM. V was pared by 5 bases and J by 6 bases, with 20 bases between.

The CDR3 coding sequence is TGTGCCTGGAGTGGCTTAAGTGCGGGGAACACTGAAGCTTTCTTT. The encoded protein is CAWSGLSAGNTEAFF. The chain has TRBV30 and TRBJ1-1, with D uncertain. From germline, CDR1 is GTSNPN and CDR2 SVGIG (reference sequence). The CDR3 consists of 15 residues. V lost 1 base, J lost 1 base, and 13 bases lay in between.

The chain uses TRBV4-3 and TRBJ2-7; D is perhaps TRBD2 (5 bases). The V and J ends lost 0 bases and 3 bases respectively, with 18 bases between them. The CDR3 has 17 residues. The germline CDR1 and CDR2 sequences are LGHNA and YSLEER. The DNA for the CDR3 is TGCGCCAGCAGCCAAGATCCCCCGAGCGGTCTCTACTACGAGCAGTACTTC. Protein: CASSQDPPSGLYYEQYF.

The V and J genes are TRBV20-1 and TRBJ2-3; D gene unclear. The CDR3 loop spans 10 amino acids. The V end was cut by 3 bases, the J end by 6 bases, with 4 bases between. The germline V gene encodes CDR1 DFQATT and CDR2 SNEGSKA (reference sequence). The CDR3 loop reads CSARSDTQYF. In nucleotides, the CDR3 is TGCAGTGCTAGGTCGGATACGCAGTATTTT.

The J gene is TRBJ2-3, the V gene TRBV7-2; 9 nucleotides align to TRBD1. V dropped 3 bases and J dropped 4; count of bases not matched to a gene: 8. This CDR3 is built from 16 residues. Germline values: CDR1 SGHTA, CDR2 FQGNSA. The CDR3 nucleotides are TGTGCCAGCAGCTTTGACGGGACAGGGCATGCAGATACGCAGTATTTT. Translating gives CASSFDGTGHADTQYF.

V gene TRBV5-1 combines with J gene TRBJ1-1; no reliable D call. The CDR3 extends over 12 amino acids. The V end was cut by 1 base, the J end by 3 bases, with 4 bases between. Germline assignment: CDR1 SGHRS and CDR2 YFSETQ. In DNA form, the CDR3 reads TGCGCCAGCAGCTTGACGGACACTGAAGCTTTCTTT. It translates to CASSLTDTEAFF.

The sample holds a few counts of this clone. The chain joins TRBV5-6 to TRBJ1-4; D gene uncertain. The CDR3 covers 11 residues. From germline, CDR1 is SGHDT and CDR2 YYEEEE. V shed 2 bases and J shed 8 bases, with 4 bases lying between them. CDR3 loop: CASSFREKLFF. In nucleotides, the CDR3 is TGTGCCAGCAGCTTCAGGGAAAAACTGTTTTTT.

The chain links TRBV12-2 to TRBJ2-6; the table gives TRBD1 as D, unverified against the DNA. TRBV12-2 is shown as a pseudogene. This CDR3 has 17 residues. The DNA for the CDR3 is TGTGCAAGTCGCTTAGCGGTCAAAGGGGCTGGGGCCAACGTCCTGACTTTC. Its protein is CASRLAVKGAGANVLTF.

The V and J genes are TRBV6-5 and TRBJ2-3; 8 bases line up with TRBD1. CDR1 is MNHEY, CDR2 SVGAGI, per germline. CDR3 size: 11 residues. V trimming: 4 bases; J trimming: 11 bases; junction bases outside the gene matches: 2. The CDR3 sequence: CASSSGTGQYF. The CDR3 DNA reads TGTGCCAGCAGTTCCGGGACAGGGCAGTATTTT.

The chain recombines TRBV2 with TRBJ2-1, with D unresolved. The CDR3 has 15 residues. The germline gives CDR1 SNHLY, CDR2 FYNNEI. Trimming stripped 1 base from V and 0 bases from J, with 7 bases between. CDR3 bases: TGTGCCAGCAGTGAAGGGCAAAGCTCCTACAATGAGCAGTTCTTC. The encoded protein is CASSEGQSSYNEQFF.

The rearrangement joins TRBV5-6 to TRBJ2-5; possible D gene TRBD1, 7 bases. The CDR3 sequence is 15 residues long. Trimming pared 4 bases from V and 2 bases from J, leaving 15 bases between. CDR1 SGHDT and CDR2 YYEEEE come from the germline V gene. CDR3 loop: CASSRGLAHQETQYF. The CDR3 bases are TGTGCCAGCAGCAGGGGGCTAGCGCATCAAGAGACCCAGTACTTC.

The gene calls are TRBV11-2 and TRBJ1-1; TRBD1 matches 8 bases. This CDR3 has 15 amino acids. The V gene end was trimmed by 1 base and the J gene end by 4 bases; junction bases not matched to a gene: 5. The germline CDR1 and CDR2 sequences are SGHAT and FQNNGV. As DNA, the CDR3 is TGTGCCAGCAGCTTAGGTGGGACAGGCCGCACTGAAGCTTTCTTT. Amino acid sequence: CASSLGGTGRTEAFF.